A single sample gave rise to the 21 T cell receptor beta chains below, sequenced in a study of radiotherapy plus CTLA-4 blockade in lung cancer. Using immunoSEQ multiplex PCR, the repertoire was profiled, and TCRdb retains in-frame clones only, with some absent. Of about 48,000 clones listed, roughly 90% were seen once; the top ten hold about a sixth. Sequencing used peripheral blood, obtained from a patient treated with radiotherapy plus ipilimumab. These receptors all stem from a human donor with non-small cell lung cancer that progressed on radiotherapy plus ipilimumab. Some clones in this sample may be carry-over from other donors' samples.

A single count supports this clone. The gene calls are TRBV6-5 and TRBJ2-5, with 7 bases matching TRBD2. The length of the CDR3 is 14 residues. The junction had 8 bases not matched to a gene; V was cut back by 7 bases and J by 3 bases. CDR1 and CDR2 from the germline V gene are MNHEY and SVGAGI. The CDR3 region is CASNRGGGEETQYF. In DNA form, the CDR3 reads TGTGCCAGCAACCGGGGTGGGGGGGAAGAGACCCAGTACTTC.

The chain uses TRBV21-1 and TRBJ2-1; the table's D call of TRBD2 was not tested on the DNA. TRBV21-1 is termed a pseudogene. CDR3 size: 10 residues. The CDR3 nucleotides are TGTGCCAGCGGAGCCAGTGAGCAGTTCTTC. Residues: CASGASEQFF.

The V call is TRBV14, the J call TRBJ2-7; TRBD2 matches at 8 bases. The CDR3 is 15 amino acids. The junction had 7 bases not matched to a gene; V was cut back by 3 bases and J by 3 bases. Germline values: CDR1 SGHDN, CDR2 FVKESK. CDR3 sequence (DNA): TGTGCCAGCAGCCAGATGGCAAGCGGGGGCTACGAGCAGTACTTC. This translates into CASSQMASGGYEQYF.

This rearrangement joins TRBV11-2 to TRBJ2-7; the match to TRBD2 covers 15 bases. CDR1 and CDR2 from the germline V gene are SGHAT and FQNNGV. CDR3 size: 16 residues. With 5 bases clipped from V and 5 bases from J, the junction kept 7 bases outside the gene matches. CDR3 coding DNA: TGTGCCAGCAGCATTGGGACTAGCGGGGGGTTCGACGAGCAGTACTTC. This encodes CASSIGTSGGFDEQYF.

On this clone: The junction differs from germline at one of its ends, possibly a read error. V gene TRBV19 combines with J gene TRBJ1-2; perhaps TRBD1 as D (6 bases). CDR1 and CDR2 (germline): LNHDA, SQIVND (reference sequence). CDR3 size: 13 residues. The CDR3 protein is CASSRGGNYGYTF. CDR3 coding DNA: TGTGCCAGTAGTAGAGGGGGAAACTATGGCTATACCTTC.

The V and J genes are TRBV30 and TRBJ1-5; 8 bases match TRBD1. There are 14 residues in the CDR3. Germline CDR1 reads GTSNPN; CDR2 reads SVGIG (reference sequence). The J segment lost 3 bases and the V segment lost 3 bases, leaving 4 bases of the junction unmatched. The chain's CDR3 is CAWSRTGNNQPQHF. CDR3 in DNA: TGTGCCTGGAGCCGGACAGGGAACAATCAGCCCCAGCATTTT. Looking up the rest from reference TRBV30 and TRBJ1-5 gives the full variable domain: SQTIHQWPATLVQPVGSPLSLECTVEGTSNPNLYWYRQAAGRGLQLLFYSVGIGQISSEVPQNLSASRPQDRQFILSSKKLLLSDSGFYLCAWSRTGNNQPQHFGDGTRLSIL.

V is TRBV4-2 and J is TRBJ2-2, with 8 positions matching TRBD2. Germline V gives CDR1 LGHNA, CDR2 YNFKEQ. V gave up 4 bases and J gave up 5 bases; unmatched junction bases: 6. The CDR3 is made up of 15 amino acids. The CDR3 region is CASSRGGSRTGELFF. The CDR3 bases are TGTGCCAGCAGCCGCGGGGGGTCCCGAACCGGGGAGCTGTTTTTT.

V and J are TRBV21-1 and TRBJ2-7; the table assigns TRBD1, which was not confirmed against the DNA. TRBV21-1 represents a pseudogene. This CDR3 comprises 14 residues. Here the CDR3 reads CASSKGGTTYEQYF. The DNA for the CDR3 is TGTGCCAGCAGCAAAGGGGGCACTACCTACGAGCAGTACTTC.

The V and J genes are TRBV5-1 and TRBJ2-5, with D perhaps matching TRBD1 (6 bases). V was cut by 2 bases and J by 5 bases, with 22 bases left in between. This CDR3 comprises 17 residues. CDR1 and CDR2 (germline): SGHRS, YFSETQ. CDR3 in amino acids: CASSLGRTDPGVETQYF. The CDR3 region has the DNA TGCGCCAGCAGCTTAGGAAGGACAGACCCTGGCGTGGAGACCCAGTACTTC.

The gene calls are TRBV25-1 and TRBJ2-3; 8 bases map to TRBD1. Germline trimming cut 8 bases from V and 2 bases from J; bases unmatched to any gene: 9. CDR1 MGHDK and CDR2 SYGVNS come from the germline V gene. The CDR3 length is 15 residues. The CDR3 sequence is CASSGQGQYTDTQYF. The CDR3 DNA reads as TGTGCCAGCTCCGGACAGGGACAATACACAGATACGCAGTATTTT.

DNA for the CDR3: TGTGCCAGCAGTTACTCCCCCAGACAGGGTTTTTACGAGCAGTACTTC. Its protein is CASSYSPRQGFYEQYF. The rearrangement uses TRBV6-5 and TRBJ2-7, with TRBD1 identical over 7 bases. The CDR3 totals 16 residues. CDR1 is MNHEY, CDR2 SVGAGI, per germline. J gave up 4 bases and V 0 bases, and 9 bases lay outside the gene matches.

The CDR3 is CATSTDRDYEKLFF. The CDR3 DNA reads as TGTGCCACCAGCACCGACAGGGATTATGAAAAACTGTTTTTT. The rearrangement joins TRBV15 to TRBJ1-4, with TRBD1 matching 7 bases. The ends lost 4 bases at V and 6 bases at J; junction bases unmatched: 5. There are 14 residues in the CDR3. Germline CDR1 is LNHNV and CDR2 is YYDKDF (reference sequence). Full variable domain (rest looked up from reference TRBV15 and TRBJ1-4): DAMVIQNPRYQVTQFGKPVTLSCSQTLNHNVMYWYQQKSSQAPKLLFHYYDKDFNNEADTPDNFQSRRPNTSFCFLDIRSPGLGDTAMYLCATSTDRDYEKLFFGSGTQLSVL.

This chain uses TRBV5-1 with TRBJ2-6; 12 bases are a match to TRBD1. The germline gives CDR1 SGHRS, CDR2 YFSETQ. The V segment lost 2 bases and the J segment 4 bases; nucleotides outside the gene matches: 7. The CDR3 extends over 18 amino acids. This CDR3 is CASSLPGQGAAGANVLTF. CDR3 nucleotide sequence: TGCGCCAGCAGCTTACCGGGACAGGGGGCGGCCGGGGCCAACGTCCTGACTTTC.

This chain connects TRBV19 to TRBJ1-1; D is unclear. Deletions cut 6 bases from V and 4 bases from J, with 12 bases between. This CDR3 spans 13 amino acids. CDR1 LNHDA and CDR2 SQIVND come from the germline V gene (reference sequence). The CDR3 DNA reads TGTGCCAGTAGCGACTTTAGCGGCACTGAAGCTTTCTTT. Translation gives CASSDFSGTEAFF.

The CDR3 sequence: CASSGEIFNEKLFF. Here the CDR3 DNA reads TGTGCCAGCAGCGGGGAAATATTTAATGAAAAACTGTTTTTT. This rearrangement joins TRBV6-1 to TRBJ1-4; D is unresolved. V gave up 6 bases and J gave up 4 bases, with 12 bases separating them. The CDR3 is made up of 14 amino acids. Germline values: CDR1 MNHNS, CDR2 SASEGT.

The chain is built from TRBV5-5 and TRBJ2-7; the D gene is possibly TRBD1 (5 bases). CDR3 length equals 14 residues. From germline, CDR1 is SGHKS and CDR2 YYEKEE (reference sequence). The ends were cut back, 0 bases at V and 7 bases at J, with 14 bases in the middle. The DNA of the CDR3 is TGTGCCAGCAGCTTGGCAGCCAGGGTTTATGAGCAGTACTTC. Its translation: CASSLAARVYEQYF.

This clone turned up a few times. This chain joins TRBV10-3 and TRBJ1-3, with a possible D match to TRBD1 (6 bases). Germline CDR1 reads ENHRY; CDR2 reads SYGVKD. This CDR3 region has 18 residues. The germline V and J ends were trimmed by 2 bases and 0 bases, with 17 bases remaining between them. DNA for the CDR3: TGTGCCATCAGTGAGCGGGGGGTACAGGGACCCTCTGGAAACACCATATATTTT. This codes for CAISERGVQGPSGNTIYF.

The chain is built from TRBV6-5 and TRBJ2-5; 8 bases map to TRBD2. Germline loops: CDR1 MNHEY, CDR2 SVGAGI. The CDR3 is made up of 14 amino acids. J lost 11 bases, V lost 6 bases, and 14 bases had no gene match. CDR3 loop: CASRRSGTELQQYF. DNA of the CDR3: TGTGCCAGCAGGCGTAGCGGGACGGAATTACAGCAGTACTTC.

A single count supports this clone. V usage is TRBV6-1 and J usage is TRBJ2-7; tentative D call: TRBD1 (6 bases). The CDR3 covers 15 residues. Trimming removed 8 bases from V and 1 base from J, with 18 bases in between. The V gene's germline CDR1 is MNHNS and CDR2 SASEGT. The CDR3 DNA follows: TGTGCCAGCCTGAACCAGCCGACAGGATCCTACGAGCAGTACTTC. Translation gives CASLNQPTGSYEQYF.

The chain combines TRBV6-5 with TRBJ1-1; 7 positions agree with TRBD1. The CDR3 length is 15 residues. Germline V gene lookup returns CDR1 MNHEY and CDR2 SVGAGI. V lost 4 bases and J lost 4; bases outside the gene matches: 9. CDR3 protein: CASSSPTGLGTEAFF. The CDR3 DNA sequence: TGTGCCAGCAGTTCCCCGACAGGGTTGGGCACTGAAGCTTTCTTT.

The CDR3 nucleotides read TGTGCCTGGAGTGGGCAACACACTGAAGCTTTCTTT. Translation gives CAWSGQHTEAFF. This rearrangement joins TRBV30 to TRBJ1-1; D is undetermined. Germline-derived CDR1 and CDR2 are GTSNPN and SVGIG (reference sequence). V was shortened by 1 base and J by 3 bases, with 6 bases between the two germline ends. The CDR3 loop spans 12 amino acids.